This T cell receptor (beta chain) was profiled in a study of regulatory T cells in long-lasting Graves disease. Time point meaning: newly diagnosed GD, antithyroid drugs for less than 3 months. With RNA extracted from PBMCs as input, the TCR library was made. Arm-PCR of CDR3 regions and iRepertoire HTBI primers were used to build TCR beta libraries. MiXCR, run by TCRdb on the multiplex PCR reads, gives a single entry per CDR3 protein. The sample consists of 360,000 or so distinct CDR3 sequences, 10% to 15% of them appearing once. Ten or more counts support this clonotype. This CDR3 has 19 amino acids. With V trimmed by 4 bases and J by 1 base, 14 bases remained unmatched. These data were also reused for a study on T cells in Graves' hyperthyroidism and ophthalmopathy.

The clonotype comes from a woman under 30 with Graves disease. The rearrangement uses TRBV12-3 or TRBV12-4 and TRBJ2-4, with 9 bases aligning to TRBD1. Sample: peripheral blood mononuclear cells (PBMCs), taken at new diagnosis, from a patient treated with antithyroid drugs. CDR3 region: CASSSTTGQGFSAKNIQYF. Here the CDR3 DNA reads TGTGCCAGCAGTTCGACGACGGGACAGGGTTTTAGTGCCAAAAACATTCAGTACTTC.